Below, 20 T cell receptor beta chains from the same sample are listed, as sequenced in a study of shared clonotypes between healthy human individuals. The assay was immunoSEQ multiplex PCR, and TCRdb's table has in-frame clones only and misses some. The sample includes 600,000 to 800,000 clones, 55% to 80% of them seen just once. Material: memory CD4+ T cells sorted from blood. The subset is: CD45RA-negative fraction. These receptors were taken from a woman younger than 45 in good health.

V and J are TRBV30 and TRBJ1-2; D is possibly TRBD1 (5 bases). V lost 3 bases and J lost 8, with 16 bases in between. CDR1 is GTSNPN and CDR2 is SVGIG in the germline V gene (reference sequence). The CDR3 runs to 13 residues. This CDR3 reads CAWSPRGVRGYTF. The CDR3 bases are TGTGCCTGGAGCCCGCGGGGGGTGAGGGGCTACACCTTC.

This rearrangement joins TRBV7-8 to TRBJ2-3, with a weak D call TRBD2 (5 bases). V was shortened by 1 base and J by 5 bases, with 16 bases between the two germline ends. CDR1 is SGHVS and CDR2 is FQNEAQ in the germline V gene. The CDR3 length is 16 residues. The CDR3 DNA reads TGTGCCAGCAGCTTAGGGGCGACCACCCGGGGAGATACGCAGTATTTT. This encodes CASSLGATTRGDTQYF.

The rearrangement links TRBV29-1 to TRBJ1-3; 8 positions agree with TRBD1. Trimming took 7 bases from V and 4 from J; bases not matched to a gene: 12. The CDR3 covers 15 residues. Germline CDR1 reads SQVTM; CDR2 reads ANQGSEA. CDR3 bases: TGCAGCGCCGGAGACAGGGGATTAAACGGAAACACCATATATTTT. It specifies CSAGDRGLNGNTIYF.

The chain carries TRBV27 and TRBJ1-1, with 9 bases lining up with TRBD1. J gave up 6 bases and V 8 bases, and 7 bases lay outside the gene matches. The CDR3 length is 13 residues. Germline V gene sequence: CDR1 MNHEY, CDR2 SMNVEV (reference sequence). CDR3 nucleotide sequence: TGTGCCAGCCGCCGGGACAGGGCTTCTGAAGCTTTCTTT. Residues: CASRRDRASEAFF.

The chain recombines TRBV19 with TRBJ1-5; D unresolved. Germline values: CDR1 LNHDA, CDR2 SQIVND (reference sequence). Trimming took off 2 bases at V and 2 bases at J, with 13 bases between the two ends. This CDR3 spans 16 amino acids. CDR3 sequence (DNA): TGTGCCAGTAGTATACTGTCAGGTCTGGGCAATCAGCCCCAGCATTTT. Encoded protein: CASSILSGLGNQPQHF.

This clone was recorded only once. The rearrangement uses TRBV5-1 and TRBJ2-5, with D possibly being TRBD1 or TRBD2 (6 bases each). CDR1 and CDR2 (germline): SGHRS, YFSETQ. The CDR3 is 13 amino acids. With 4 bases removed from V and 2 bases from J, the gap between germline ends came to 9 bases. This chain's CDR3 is CASSRGRQETQYF. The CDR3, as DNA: TGCGCCAGCAGCAGGGGGAGGCAAGAGACCCAGTACTTC.

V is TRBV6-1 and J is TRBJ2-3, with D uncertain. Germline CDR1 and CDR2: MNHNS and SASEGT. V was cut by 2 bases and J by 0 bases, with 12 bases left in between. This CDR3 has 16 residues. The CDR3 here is CASSERPGTSTDTQYF. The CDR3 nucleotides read TGTGCCAGCAGTGAAAGGCCGGGTACTAGCACAGATACGCAGTATTTT.

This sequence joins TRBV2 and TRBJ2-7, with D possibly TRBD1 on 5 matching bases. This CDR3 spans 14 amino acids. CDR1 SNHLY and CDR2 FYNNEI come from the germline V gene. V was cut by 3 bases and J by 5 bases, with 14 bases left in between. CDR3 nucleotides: TGTGCCAGCAGTGAGACCTACAGGTCGGACGAGCAGTACTTC. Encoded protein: CASSETYRSDEQYF.

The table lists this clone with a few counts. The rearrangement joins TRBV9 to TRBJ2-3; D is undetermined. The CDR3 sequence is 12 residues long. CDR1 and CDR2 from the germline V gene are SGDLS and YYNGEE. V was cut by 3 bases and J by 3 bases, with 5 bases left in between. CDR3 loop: CASSGFTDTQYF. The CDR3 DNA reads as TGTGCCAGCAGCGGGTTTACAGATACGCAGTATTTT. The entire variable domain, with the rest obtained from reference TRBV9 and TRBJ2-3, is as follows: DSGVTQTPKHLITATGQRVTLRCSPRSGDLSVYWYQQSLDQGLQFLIQYYNGEERAKGNILERFSAQQFPDLHSELNLSSLELGDSALYFCASSGFTDTQYFGPGTRLTVL.

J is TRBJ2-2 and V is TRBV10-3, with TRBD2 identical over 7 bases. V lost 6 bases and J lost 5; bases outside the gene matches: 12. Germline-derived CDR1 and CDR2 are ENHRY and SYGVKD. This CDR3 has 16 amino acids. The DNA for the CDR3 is TGTGCCATCAGCCCCGTCGGCCTAGCGGTGACCGGGGAGCTGTTTTTT. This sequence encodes CAISPVGLAVTGELFF.

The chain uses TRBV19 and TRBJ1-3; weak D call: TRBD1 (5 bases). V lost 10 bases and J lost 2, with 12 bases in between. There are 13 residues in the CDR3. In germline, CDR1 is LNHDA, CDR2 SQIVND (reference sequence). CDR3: CATTGSAGNTIYF. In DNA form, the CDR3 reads TGTGCCACCACAGGTTCGGCTGGAAACACCATATATTTT.

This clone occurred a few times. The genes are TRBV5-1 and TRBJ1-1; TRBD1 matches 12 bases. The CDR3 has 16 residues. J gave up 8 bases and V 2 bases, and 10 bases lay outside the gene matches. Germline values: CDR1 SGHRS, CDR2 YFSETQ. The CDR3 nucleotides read TGCGCCAGCAGCTTTTACCCGGGACAGGGGGCGGGGGAAGCTTTCTTT. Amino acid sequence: CASSFYPGQGAGEAFF.

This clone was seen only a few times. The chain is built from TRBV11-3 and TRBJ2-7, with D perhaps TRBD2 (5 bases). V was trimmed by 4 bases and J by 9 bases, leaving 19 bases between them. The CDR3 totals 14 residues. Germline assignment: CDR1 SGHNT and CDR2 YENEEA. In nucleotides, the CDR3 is TGTGCCAGCAGCTCCCTCCCAAGTGCCGGGGTGCAGTACTTC. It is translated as CASSSLPSAGVQYF.

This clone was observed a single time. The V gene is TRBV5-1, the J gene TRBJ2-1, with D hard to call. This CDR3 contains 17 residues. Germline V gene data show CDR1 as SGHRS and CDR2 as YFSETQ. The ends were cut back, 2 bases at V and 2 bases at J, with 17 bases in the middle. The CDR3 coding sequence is TGCGCCAGCAGCTTTTCCCTTTCCAGCTCCACCTACAATGAGCAGTTCTTC. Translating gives CASSFSLSSSTYNEQFF.

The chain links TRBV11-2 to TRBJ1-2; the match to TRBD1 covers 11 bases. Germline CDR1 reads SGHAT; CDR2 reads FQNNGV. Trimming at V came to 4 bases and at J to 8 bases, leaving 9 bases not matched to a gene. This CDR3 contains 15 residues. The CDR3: CASSSRDRGVNGYTF. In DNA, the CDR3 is TGTGCCAGCAGCTCCCGGGACAGGGGGGTCAACGGCTACACCTTC.

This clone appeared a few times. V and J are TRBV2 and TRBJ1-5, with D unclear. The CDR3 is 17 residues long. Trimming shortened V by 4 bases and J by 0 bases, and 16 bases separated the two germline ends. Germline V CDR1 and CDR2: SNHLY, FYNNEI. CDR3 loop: CASSVSRAGDSNQPQHF. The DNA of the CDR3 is TGTGCCAGCAGTGTCAGCCGGGCGGGAGATAGCAATCAGCCCCAGCATTTT.

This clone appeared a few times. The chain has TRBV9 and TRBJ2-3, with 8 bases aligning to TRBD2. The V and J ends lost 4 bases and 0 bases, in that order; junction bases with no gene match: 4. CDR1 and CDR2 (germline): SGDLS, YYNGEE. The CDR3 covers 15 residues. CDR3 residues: CASSIAGTSTDTQYF. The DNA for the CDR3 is TGTGCCAGCAGCATAGCGGGAACTAGCACAGATACGCAGTATTTT.

The CDR3 coding sequence is TGCAGCGTCGAGACGGCGACTAACTATGGCTACACCTTC. This translates into CSVETATNYGYTF. The rearrangement uses TRBV29-1 and TRBJ1-2; no clear D. Germline-derived CDR1 and CDR2 are SQVTM and ANQGSEA. CDR3 length: 13 residues. Deletions cut 6 bases from V and 0 bases from J, with 11 bases between.

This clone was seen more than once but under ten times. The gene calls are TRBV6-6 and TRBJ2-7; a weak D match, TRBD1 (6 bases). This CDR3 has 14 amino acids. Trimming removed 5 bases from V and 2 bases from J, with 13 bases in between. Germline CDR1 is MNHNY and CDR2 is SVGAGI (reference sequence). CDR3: CASSPYRETYEQYF. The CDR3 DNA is TGTGCCAGCAGTCCTTACAGGGAAACCTACGAGCAGTACTTC.

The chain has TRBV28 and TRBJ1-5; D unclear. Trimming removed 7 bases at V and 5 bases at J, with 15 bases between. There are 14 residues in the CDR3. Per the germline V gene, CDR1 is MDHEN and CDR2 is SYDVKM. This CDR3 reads CASTLSGSHQPQHF. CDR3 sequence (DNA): TGTGCCAGCACCCTGAGTGGGTCTCATCAGCCCCAGCATTTT. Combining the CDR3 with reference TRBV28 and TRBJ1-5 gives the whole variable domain DVKVTQSSRYLVKRTGEKVFLECVQDMDHENMFWYRQDPGLGLRLIYFSYDVKMKEKGDIPEGYSVSREKKERFSLILESASTNQTSMYLCASTLSGSHQPQHFGDGTRLSIL.